The T cell receptor (beta chain) under discussion was sequenced for a study of blood T cells in healthy people across ages. Study-wide findings and caveats: Samples with more naive T cells showed higher observed beta diversity. Lack of knowledge of donor CMV status possibly confounded expanded clonotype changes. Among long-lived donors, naive CD4+ cells were more numerous and diversity higher than in aged donors.

Primers used in a second PCR of roughly 6 to 12 cycles were a sample-barcoded 5' primer and a J-beta primer mix. From the 5' RACE reads, TCRdb called clonotypes with MiXCR, one entry per CDR3 protein. The sample records some 1 million distinct CDR3 sequences, under 45% being singletons. Germline CDR1 reads SGHAT; CDR2 reads FQNNGV. CDR3 length equals 17 residues. PBMCs were isolated at a quantity of at least 6 million per sample. This clonotype appeared a single time. The antigen remains unidentified. Sample: blood. The sequence derives from a woman aged 55-69 years in good health. V usage is TRBV11-2 and J usage is TRBJ2-5; D not certain. Matching the DNA end better, TRBJ2-7 makes the J call doubtful. The chain's CDR3 is CASSLDLGTIETNEQYF. The CDR3 nucleotides read TGTGCCAGCAGCTTAGATTTAGGCACGATCGAAACCAACGAGCAGTACTTC.